This T cell receptor beta chain is drawn from a study of T cells in Graves' hyperthyroidism and ophthalmopathy. Subjects aged 18 to 65 presented with newly diagnosed hyperthyroidism of less than 2 months' duration. RNA transcripts were the template for amplifying TCR beta CDR3 regions. An initial round of RT-PCR targeting the TCR CDR3 relied on the HTBI primer set. TCRdb independently ran MiXCR on the multiplex PCR reads; one entry per CDR3 protein. The sample has hundreds of thousands of distinct CDR3 sequences; 11% to 15% are singletons. The origin of this receptor is a woman in her 30s with Graves' hyperthyroidism that later progressed to Graves' ophthalmopathy. Sequencing was performed on blood.

The CDR3 DNA is TGTGCCAGTAGTATGGCAGCCAGGGGCCGTGAAAAACTGTTTTTT. This sequence encodes CASSMAARGREKLFF. V and J are TRBV19 and TRBJ1-4; possible D gene TRBD1, 6 bases. CDR3 length equals 15 residues. CDR1 is LNHDA, CDR2 SQIVND, per germline (reference sequence). V was clipped by 3 bases and J by 7 bases, with 15 bases between them.